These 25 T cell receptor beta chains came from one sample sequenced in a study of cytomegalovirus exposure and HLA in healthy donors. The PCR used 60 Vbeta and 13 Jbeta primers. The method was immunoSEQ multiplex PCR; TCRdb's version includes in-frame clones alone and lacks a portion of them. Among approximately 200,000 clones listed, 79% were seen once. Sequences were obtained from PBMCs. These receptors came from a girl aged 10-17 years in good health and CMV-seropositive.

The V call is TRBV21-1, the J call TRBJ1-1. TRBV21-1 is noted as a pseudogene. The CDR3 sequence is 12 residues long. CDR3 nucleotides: TGTGCCAGCAGCAAAAGCAACACTGAAGCTTTCTTT. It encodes CASSKSNTEAFF.

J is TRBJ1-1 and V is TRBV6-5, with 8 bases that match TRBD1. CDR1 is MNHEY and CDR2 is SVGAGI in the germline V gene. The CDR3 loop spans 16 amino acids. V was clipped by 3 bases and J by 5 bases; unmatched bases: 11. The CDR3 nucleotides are TGTGCCAGCAGTTATAGTGGACAGGGACGGGGGACTGAAGCTTTCTTT. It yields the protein CASSYSGQGRGTEAFF.

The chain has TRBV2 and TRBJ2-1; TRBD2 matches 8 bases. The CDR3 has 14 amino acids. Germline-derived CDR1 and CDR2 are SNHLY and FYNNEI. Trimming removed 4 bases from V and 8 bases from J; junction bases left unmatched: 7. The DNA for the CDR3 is TGTGCCAGCAGTGGGACTAGCAGGGGAGATGAGCAGTTCTTC. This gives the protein CASSGTSRGDEQFF.

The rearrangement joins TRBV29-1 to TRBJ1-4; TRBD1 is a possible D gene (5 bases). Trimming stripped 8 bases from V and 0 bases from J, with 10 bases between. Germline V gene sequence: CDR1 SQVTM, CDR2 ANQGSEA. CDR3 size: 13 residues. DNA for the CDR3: TGCAGCTTCCAGGGTGCAACTAATGAAAAACTGTTTTTT. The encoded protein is CSFQGATNEKLFF. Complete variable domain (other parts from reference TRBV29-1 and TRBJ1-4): SAVISQKPSRDICQRGTSLTIQCQVDSQVTMMFWYRQQPGQSLTLIATANQGSEATYESGFVIDKFPISRPNLTFSTLTVSNMSPEDSSIYLCSFQGATNEKLFFGSGTQLSVL.

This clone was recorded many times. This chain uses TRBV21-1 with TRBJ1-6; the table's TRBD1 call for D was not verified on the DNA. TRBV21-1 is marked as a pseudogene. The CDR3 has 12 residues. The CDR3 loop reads CASHQGATPLHF. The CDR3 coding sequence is TGTGCCAGTCACCAGGGGGCGACACCCCTCCACTTT.

In DNA form, the CDR3 reads TGCGCCAGCAGCCCGCGACAGGCAGTGGAAGAGACCCAGTACTTC. The encoded protein is CASSPRQAVEETQYF. The chain is built from TRBV4-1 and TRBJ2-5; tentative D call: TRBD1 (6 bases). The CDR3 totals 15 residues. Germline values: CDR1 MGHRA, CDR2 YSYEKL. V lost 4 bases and J 3 bases, leaving 15 bases between the germline ends.

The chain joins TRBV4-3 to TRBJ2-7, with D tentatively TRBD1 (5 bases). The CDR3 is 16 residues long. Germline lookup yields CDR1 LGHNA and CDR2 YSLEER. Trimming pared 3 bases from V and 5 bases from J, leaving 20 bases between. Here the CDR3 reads CASSHQGRENGHEQYF. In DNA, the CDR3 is TGCGCCAGCAGCCACCAAGGCAGGGAAAACGGCCACGAGCAGTACTTC.

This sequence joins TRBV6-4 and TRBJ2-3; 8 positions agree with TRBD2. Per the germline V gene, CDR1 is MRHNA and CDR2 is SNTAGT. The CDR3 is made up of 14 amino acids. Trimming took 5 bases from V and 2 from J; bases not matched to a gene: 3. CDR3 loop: CASSLAGLTDTQYF. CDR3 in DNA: TGTGCCAGCAGTTTAGCGGGGCTCACAGATACGCAGTATTTT.

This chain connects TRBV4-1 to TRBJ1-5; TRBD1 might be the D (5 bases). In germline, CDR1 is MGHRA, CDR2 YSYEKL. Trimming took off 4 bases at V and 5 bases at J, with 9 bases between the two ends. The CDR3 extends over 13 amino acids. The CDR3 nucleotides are TGCGCCAGCAGCCTTGGAGGGGATCAGCCCCAGCATTTT. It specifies CASSLGGDQPQHF.

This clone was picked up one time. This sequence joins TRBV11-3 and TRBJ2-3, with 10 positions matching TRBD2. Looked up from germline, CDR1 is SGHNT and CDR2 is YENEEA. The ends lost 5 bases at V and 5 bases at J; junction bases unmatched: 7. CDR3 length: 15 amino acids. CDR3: CASSGGVAGGDTQYF. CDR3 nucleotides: TGTGCCAGCAGCGGGGGGGTAGCGGGGGGAGATACGCAGTATTTT.

CDR3 in amino acids: CASSLRTGGVYNSPLHF. In nucleotides, the CDR3 is TGTGCCAGCAGTTTACGGACAGGGGGTGTGTATAATTCACCCCTCCACTTT. The chain couples TRBV27 to TRBJ1-6; TRBD1 matches at 10 bases. Looked up from germline, CDR1 is MNHEY and CDR2 is SMNVEV (reference sequence). The length of the CDR3 is 17 residues. V dropped 2 bases and J dropped 4; count of bases not matched to a gene: 5.

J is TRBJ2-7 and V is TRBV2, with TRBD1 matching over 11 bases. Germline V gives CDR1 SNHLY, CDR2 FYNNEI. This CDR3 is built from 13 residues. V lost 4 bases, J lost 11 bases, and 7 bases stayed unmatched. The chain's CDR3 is CASSAVPGQGEYF. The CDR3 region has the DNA TGTGCCAGCAGTGCGGTCCCGGGACAGGGGGAGTACTTC.

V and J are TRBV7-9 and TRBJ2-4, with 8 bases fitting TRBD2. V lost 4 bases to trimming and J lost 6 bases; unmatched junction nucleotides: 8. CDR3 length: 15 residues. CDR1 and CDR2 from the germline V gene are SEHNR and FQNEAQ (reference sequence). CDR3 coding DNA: TGTGCCAGCAGCTCATCCTCCGGGACTAGAAACATTCAGTACTTC. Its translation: CASSSSSGTRNIQYF.

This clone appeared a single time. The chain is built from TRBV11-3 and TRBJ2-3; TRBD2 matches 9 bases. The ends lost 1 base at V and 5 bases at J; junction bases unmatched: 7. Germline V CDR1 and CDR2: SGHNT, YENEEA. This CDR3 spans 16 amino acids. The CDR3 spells CASSLGAGGIQDTQYF. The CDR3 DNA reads TGTGCCAGCAGCTTAGGAGCGGGGGGAATTCAAGATACGCAGTATTTT.

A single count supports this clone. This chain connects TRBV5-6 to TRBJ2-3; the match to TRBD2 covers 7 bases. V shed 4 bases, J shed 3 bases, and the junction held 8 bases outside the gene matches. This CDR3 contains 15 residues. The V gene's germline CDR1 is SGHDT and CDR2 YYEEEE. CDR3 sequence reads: CASSHGPGGTDTQYF. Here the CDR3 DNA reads TGTGCCAGCAGCCACGGACCGGGAGGAACAGATACGCAGTATTTT.

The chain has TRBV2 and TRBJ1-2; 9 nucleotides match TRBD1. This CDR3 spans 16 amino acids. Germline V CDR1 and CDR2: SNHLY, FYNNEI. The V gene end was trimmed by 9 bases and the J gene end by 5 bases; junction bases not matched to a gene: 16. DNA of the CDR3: TGTGCCAGTGTCCGAGGGACAGGGAGTGGAAATTATGGCTACACCTTC. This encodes CASVRGTGSGNYGYTF.

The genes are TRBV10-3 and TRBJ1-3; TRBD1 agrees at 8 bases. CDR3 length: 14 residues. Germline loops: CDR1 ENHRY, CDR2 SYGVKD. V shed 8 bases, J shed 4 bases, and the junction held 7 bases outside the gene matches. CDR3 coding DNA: TGTGCCATCGGGGAAGACAGGGGCGGAAACACCATATATTTT. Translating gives CAIGEDRGGNTIYF.

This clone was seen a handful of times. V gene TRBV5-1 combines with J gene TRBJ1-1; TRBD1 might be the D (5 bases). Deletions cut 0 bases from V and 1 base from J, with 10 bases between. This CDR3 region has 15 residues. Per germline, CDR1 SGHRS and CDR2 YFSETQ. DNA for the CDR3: TGCGCCAGCAGCTTGGAAGGGGCCGGGAACACTGAAGCTTTCTTT. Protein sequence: CASSLEGAGNTEAFF.

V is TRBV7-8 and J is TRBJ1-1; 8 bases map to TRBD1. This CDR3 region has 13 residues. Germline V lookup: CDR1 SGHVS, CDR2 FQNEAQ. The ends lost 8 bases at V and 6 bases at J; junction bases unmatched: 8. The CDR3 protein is CASGDRGSPEAFF. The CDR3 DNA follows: TGTGCCAGCGGAGACAGGGGTTCCCCTGAAGCTTTCTTT. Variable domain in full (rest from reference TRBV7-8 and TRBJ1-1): GAGVSQSPRYKVAKRGQDVALRCDPISGHVSLFWYQQALGQGPEFLTYFQNEAQLDKSGLPSDRFFAERPEGSVSTLKIQRTQQEDSAVYLCASGDRGSPEAFFGQGTRLTVV.

Here the CDR3 DNA reads TGCGCCAGCAGTGCGGGGGACAGGGTTCACGAGCAGTACTTC. Amino acids: CASSAGDRVHEQYF. V and J are TRBV10-1 and TRBJ2-7, with 9 bases aligning to TRBD1. Germline values: CDR1 WNHNN, CDR2 SYGVQD (reference sequence). The J segment lost 5 bases and the V segment lost 4 bases, leaving 6 bases of the junction unmatched. The CDR3 extends over 14 amino acids.

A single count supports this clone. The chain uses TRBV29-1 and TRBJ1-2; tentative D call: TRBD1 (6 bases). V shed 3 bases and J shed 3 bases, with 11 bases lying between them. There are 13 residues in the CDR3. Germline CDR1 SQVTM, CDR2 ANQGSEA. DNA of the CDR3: TGCAGCGTTGATCTCCCAGGGGACTATGGCTACACCTTC. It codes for CSVDLPGDYGYTF.

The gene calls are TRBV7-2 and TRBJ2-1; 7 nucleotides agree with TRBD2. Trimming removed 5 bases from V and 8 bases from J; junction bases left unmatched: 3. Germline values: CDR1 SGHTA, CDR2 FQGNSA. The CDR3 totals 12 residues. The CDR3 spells CASSKTSYEQFF. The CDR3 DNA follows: TGTGCCAGCAGCAAGACTAGCTATGAGCAGTTCTTC.

The CDR3 DNA reads TGTGCTAGTGGCTTCCGGACAGACAACTATGGCTACACCTTC. Translated, it gives CASGFRTDNYGYTF. The chain employs TRBV12-5 and TRBJ1-2; TRBD1 is a possible D gene (6 bases). This CDR3 is built from 14 residues. The V gene's germline CDR1 is LGHNT and CDR2 FRNRAP. Between the trimmed V and J ends, which lost 6 bases and 2 bases, there was a span of 13 bases.

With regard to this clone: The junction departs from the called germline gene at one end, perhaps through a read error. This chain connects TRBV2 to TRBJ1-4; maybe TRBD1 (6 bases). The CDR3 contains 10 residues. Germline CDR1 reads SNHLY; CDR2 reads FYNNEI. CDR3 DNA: TGTGCCAGCAGCCTACAGGGAGTAGTTTTT. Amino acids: CASSLQGVVF.

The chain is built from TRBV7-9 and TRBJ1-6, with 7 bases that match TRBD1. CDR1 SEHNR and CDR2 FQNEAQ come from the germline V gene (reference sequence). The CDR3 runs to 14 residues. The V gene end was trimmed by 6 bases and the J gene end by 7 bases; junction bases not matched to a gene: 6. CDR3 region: CASSRQGPNSPLHF. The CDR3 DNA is TGTGCCAGCAGTAGACAGGGACCAAATTCACCCCTCCACTTT.